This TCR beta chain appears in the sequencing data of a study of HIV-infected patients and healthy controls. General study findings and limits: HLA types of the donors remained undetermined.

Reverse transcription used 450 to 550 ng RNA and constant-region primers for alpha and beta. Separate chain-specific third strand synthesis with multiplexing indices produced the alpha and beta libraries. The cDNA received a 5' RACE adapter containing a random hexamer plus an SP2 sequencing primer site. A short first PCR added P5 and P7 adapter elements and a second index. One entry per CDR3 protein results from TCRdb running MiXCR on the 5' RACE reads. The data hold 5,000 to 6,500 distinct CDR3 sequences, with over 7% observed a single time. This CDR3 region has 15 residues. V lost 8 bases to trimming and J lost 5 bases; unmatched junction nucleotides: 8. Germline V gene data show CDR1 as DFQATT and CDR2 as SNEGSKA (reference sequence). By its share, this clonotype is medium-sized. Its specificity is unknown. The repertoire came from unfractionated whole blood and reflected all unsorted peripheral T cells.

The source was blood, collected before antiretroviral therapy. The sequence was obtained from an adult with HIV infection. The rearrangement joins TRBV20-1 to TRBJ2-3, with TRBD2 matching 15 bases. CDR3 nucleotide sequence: TGCAGTACCGGACTAGCGGGGGGGCTTGGAGATACGCAGTATTTT. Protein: CSTGLAGGLGDTQYF.